The clone carrying this T cell receptor (beta chain) is a singleton in its sample. Antigen specificity is unknown. The V gene's germline CDR1 is MNHNY and CDR2 SVGAGI (reference sequence). There are 13 residues in the CDR3. V lost 6 bases, J lost 8 bases, and 13 bases lay in between. The data were obtained in a study of graft-versus-host responses after intestinal transplantation. Study overall: Induction using anti-thymocyte globulin, followed by tacrolimus and steroids for approximately 3 years, was given to all recipients. Overall study findings and caveats: There was an association between peak levels of circulating GvH clones and early post-transplant HvG declines. In recipient marrow, GvH clones were found, and some appeared first in ileum or blood.

Method: immunoSEQ multiplex PCR; TCRdb's copy keeps in-frame clones and lacks some. In the table there are 140,000 or so clones, 80% to 95% of which are singletons. The chain uses TRBV6-6 and TRBJ1-4; the D gene is possibly TRBD1 (5 bases). Sequencing used unstimulated CD4+ T cells sorted from spleen or lymph node cells, obtained before intestinal transplant. The clonotype comes from a human donor who received an intestinal transplant. CDR3 region: CASRPGRDEKLFF. In DNA form, the CDR3 reads TGTGCCAGCAGGCCCGGACGGGACGAAAAACTGTTTTTT.